The 24 T cell receptor beta chains below all came from one sample that was sequenced in a study of CD8 T cells in ankylosing spondylitis. Whole-study findings and limits: A motif of several highly homologous TCR beta variants was seen as apparently characteristic of ankylosing spondylitis blood.

Each CDR3 protein gets one entry after TCRdb re-called the 5' RACE reads with MiXCR. The profile shows fewer than 550,000 distinct CDR3 sequences, about 5.4% of them singletons. For these TCRs, the target antigens are not known. Source material: blood, either unsorted or a sorted T cell fraction (not recorded which). The receptors shown here come from a male donor with ankylosing spondylitis.

This clonotype was observed many times. The chain employs TRBV25-1 and TRBJ1-6; TRBD1 matches at 8 bases. CDR3 length equals 14 residues. The germline V gene encodes CDR1 MGHDK and CDR2 SYGVNS. V gave up 6 bases and J gave up 7 bases; unmatched junction bases: 5. CDR3 region: CASRWTGLNSPLHF. The CDR3 DNA follows: TGTGCCAGCAGATGGACAGGGCTCAATTCACCCCTCCACTTT. Looking up the rest from reference TRBV25-1 and TRBJ1-6 gives the full variable domain: EADIYQTPRYLVIGTGKKITLECSQTMGHDKMYWYQQDPGMELHLIHYSYGVNSTEKGDLSSESTVSRIRTEHFPLTLESARPSHTSQYLCASRWTGLNSPLHFGNGTRLTVT.

This clonotype was recorded at least ten times. This chain joins TRBV20-1 and TRBJ2-1; 10 bases are shared with TRBD2. The CDR3 extends over 15 amino acids. Germline-derived CDR1 and CDR2 are DFQATT and SNEGSKA (reference sequence). V dropped 3 bases and J dropped 3; count of bases not matched to a gene: 5. CDR3 in amino acids: CSARKAGGDYNEQFF. The DNA of the CDR3 is TGCAGTGCTAGGAAAGCGGGAGGGGACTACAATGAGCAGTTCTTC.

This clonotype was detected ten times or more. The chain couples TRBV13 to TRBJ2-7; D is ambiguous. Per germline, CDR1 PRHDT and CDR2 FYEKMQ (reference sequence). Trimming removed 0 bases at V and 2 bases at J, with 5 bases between. The length of the CDR3 is 13 residues. The CDR3 region has the DNA TGTGCCAGCAGCTTAGGCAGACCCTACGAGCAGTACTTC. Its protein product is CASSLGRPYEQYF.

This clonotype was seen at least ten times. The chain uses TRBV20-1 and TRBJ2-2, with TRBD1 matching 9 bases. There are 19 residues in the CDR3. Germline V CDR1 and CDR2: DFQATT, SNEGSKA (reference sequence). The trim removed 6 bases at V and 2 bases at J, leaving 19 bases unmatched. As DNA, the CDR3 is TGCAGTGCACCTTTATTTACAGGGGGCGCCTGGGCAAACACCGGGGAGCTGTTTTTT. Translation gives CSAPLFTGGAWANTGELFF.

This clonotype showed up many times. This chain connects TRBV7-2 to TRBJ2-3, with D perhaps matching TRBD2 (6 bases). From germline, CDR1 is SGHTA and CDR2 FQGNSA. The CDR3 contains 16 residues. Trimming cost V 4 bases and J 2 bases, with 16 bases left between them. CDR3 sequence: CASSSTPGLVTDTQYF. CDR3 DNA: TGTGCCAGCAGCTCAACACCGGGACTTGTCACAGATACGCAGTATTTT.

This clonotype was counted ten times or more. The rearrangement joins TRBV20-1 to TRBJ2-5; possible D gene TRBD2, 5 bases. V lost 3 bases and J 6 bases, leaving 11 bases between the germline ends. This CDR3 region has 12 residues. Germline V gives CDR1 DFQATT, CDR2 SNEGSKA (reference sequence). The CDR3 protein is CSASQEAQTQYF. CDR3 in DNA: TGCAGTGCTAGCCAGGAGGCGCAGACCCAGTACTTC.

In its sample, this clonotype was seen many times. The J gene is TRBJ2-7, the V gene TRBV20-1; no clear D gene. The ends were cut back, 3 bases at V and 2 bases at J, with 11 bases in the middle. The CDR3 extends over 13 amino acids. The germline gives CDR1 DFQATT, CDR2 SNEGSKA (reference sequence). The CDR3 loop is CSARMETTYEQYF. As DNA, the CDR3 is TGCAGTGCTAGGATGGAGACCACCTACGAGCAGTACTTC.

This clonotype was seen ten or more times. The genes are TRBV27 and TRBJ1-2; possibly TRBD1 for D (6 bases). This CDR3 comprises 13 residues. The V end lost 5 bases, the J end lost 0 bases, and 7 bases lay between the germline ends. CDR1 and CDR2 from the germline V gene are MNHEY and SMNVEV (reference sequence). CDR3 residues: CASSGTSNYGYTF. The CDR3 DNA reads as TGTGCCAGCAGTGGGACATCTAACTATGGCTACACCTTC.

This clonotype was counted between two and nine times. The rearrangement joins TRBV20-1 to TRBJ1-1; no firm D call. Trimming pared 1 base from V and 0 bases from J, leaving 12 bases between. Germline loops: CDR1 DFQATT, CDR2 SNEGSKA (reference sequence). The CDR3 has 15 residues. CDR3: CSARVNAGMNTEAFF. The CDR3 DNA is TGCAGTGCTAGAGTGAACGCAGGAATGAACACTGAAGCTTTCTTT.

This clonotype was found many times. The chain employs TRBV2 and TRBJ2-1, with 7 nucleotides matching TRBD2. This CDR3 has 15 amino acids. The germline gives CDR1 SNHLY, CDR2 FYNNEI. After removal of 3 bases from V and 0 bases from J, the junction contained 2 bases not matched to a gene. CDR3 residues: CASSDRGSSYNEQFF. The CDR3 region has the DNA TGTGCCAGCAGTGATCGCGGGAGCTCCTACAATGAGCAGTTCTTC. Looking up the rest from reference TRBV2 and TRBJ2-1 gives the full variable domain: EPEVTQTPSHQVTQMGQEVILRCVPISNHLYFYWYRQILGQKVEFLVSFYNNEISEKSEIFDDQFSVERPDGSNFTLKIRSTKLEDSAMYFCASSDRGSSYNEQFFGPGTRLTVL.

The chain couples TRBV7-9 to TRBJ2-7; 7 nucleotides match TRBD1. J gave up 5 bases and V 5 bases, and 9 bases lay outside the gene matches. Looked up from germline, CDR1 is SEHNR and CDR2 is FQNEAQ (reference sequence). CDR3 size: 14 residues. The CDR3 reads CASSLSGQLHEQYF. CDR3 in DNA: TGTGCCAGCAGCCTGTCGGGACAGCTCCACGAGCAGTACTTC.

This clonotype was seen repeatedly, ten times or more. This rearrangement joins TRBV10-3 to TRBJ2-4; a possible D gene is TRBD1 (6 bases). Germline-derived CDR1 and CDR2 are ENHRY and SYGVKD. Trimming removed 0 bases at V and 3 bases at J, with 18 bases between. CDR3 length: 18 amino acids. The CDR3: CAISESPLPVRGKNIQYF. The CDR3 DNA is TGTGCCATCAGTGAGTCGCCCCTCCCAGTCAGGGGCAAAAACATTCAGTACTTC.

This clonotype showed up just a few times. The genes are TRBV7-9 and TRBJ2-5; 8 bases agree with TRBD2. Germline V gives CDR1 SEHNR, CDR2 FQNEAQ (reference sequence). J was trimmed by 5 bases and V by 3 bases; bases with no gene match: 14. The CDR3 has 17 residues. This chain's CDR3 is CASSLGSGVPNAETQYF. The CDR3 DNA is TGTGCCAGCAGCTTGGGTAGCGGGGTACCCAATGCGGAGACCCAGTACTTC. The complete variable domain, with remaining parts taken from reference TRBV7-9 and TRBJ2-5, reads DTGVSQNPRHKITKRGQNVTFRCDPISEHNRLYWYRQTLGQGPEFLTYFQNEAQLEKSRLLSDRFSAERPKGSFSTLEIQRTEQGDSAMYLCASSLGSGVPNAETQYFGPGTRLLVL.

This clonotype was seen more than once but under ten times. The genes are TRBV5-1 and TRBJ2-1; TRBD1 matches 9 bases. This CDR3 is 16 amino acids long. Germline loops: CDR1 SGHRS, CDR2 YFSETQ. The V and J ends lost 3 bases and 5 bases, in that order; junction bases with no gene match: 9. The CDR3 DNA reads as TGCGCCAGCAGCTACGGACAGGGGTTGGCTAACAATGAGCAGTTCTTC. Its protein product is CASSYGQGLANNEQFF.

The chain couples TRBV4-2 to TRBJ2-5, with 10 bases aligning to TRBD2. Looked up from germline, CDR1 is LGHNA and CDR2 is YNFKEQ. The CDR3 loop spans 17 amino acids. J was trimmed by 5 bases and V by 1 base; bases with no gene match: 10. The CDR3, as DNA: TGTGCCAGCAGCCAAGTGGCTAGCGGGGGCCCACATGAGACCCAGTACTTC. This translates into CASSQVASGGPHETQYF.

This clonotype was recorded at least ten times. This chain joins TRBV6-1 and TRBJ2-4; the D is unclear. Trimming pared 4 bases from V and 0 bases from J, leaving 10 bases between. Germline loops: CDR1 MNHNS, CDR2 SASEGT. The CDR3 loop spans 15 amino acids. The CDR3 DNA reads TGTGCCAGCAGTGTTGTATCACTAGCCAAAAACATTCAGTACTTC. It is translated as CASSVVSLAKNIQYF.

This clonotype was observed at least ten times. CDR3 sequence (DNA): TGTGCCAGCAGTTACACAGGGCCGGGGAGCAATTCACCCCTCCACTTT. It specifies CASSYTGPGSNSPLHF. The gene calls are TRBV6-5 and TRBJ1-6; tentative D call: TRBD1 (6 bases). Trimming stripped 2 bases from V and 7 bases from J, with 15 bases between. The CDR3 has 16 residues. Looked up from germline, CDR1 is MNHEY and CDR2 is SVGAGI.

There are many counts of this clonotype. The chain employs TRBV28 and TRBJ2-1, with TRBD2 matching 11 bases. Germline CDR1 is MDHEN and CDR2 is SYDVKM. V was pared by 8 bases and J by 7 bases, with 7 bases of the junction left unmatched. This CDR3 is built from 14 residues. CDR3 protein: CASPSSGRPNEQFF. CDR3 bases: TGTGCCAGCCCATCTAGCGGGAGGCCGAATGAGCAGTTCTTC. Full variable domain (outside the CDR3, taken from reference TRBV28 and TRBJ2-1): DVKVTQSSRYLVKRTGEKVFLECVQDMDHENMFWYRQDPGLGLRLIYFSYDVKMKEKGDIPEGYSVSREKKERFSLILESASTNQTSMYLCASPSSGRPNEQFFGPGTRLTVL.

The chain uses TRBV3-1 and TRBJ2-7; D unclear. Germline CDR1 and CDR2: LGHDT and YNNKEL (reference sequence). Trimming left V 3 bases short and J 1 base short, with 10 bases between. This CDR3 contains 14 residues. CDR3 region: CASSQRFSSYEQYF. The CDR3 DNA follows: TGTGCCAGCAGCCAGAGATTCAGTTCCTACGAGCAGTACTTC.

In this sample, this clonotype turned up many times. The CDR3 DNA reads as TGTGCCAGCAGGGGACCGGGACACCCATCTTTCAATACGCAGTATTTT. Encoded protein: CASRGPGHPSFNTQYF. The chain carries TRBV12-3 or TRBV12-4 and TRBJ2-3; the D gene is possibly TRBD1 (6 bases). V gave up 6 bases and J gave up 7 bases, with 23 bases separating them. The CDR3 is made up of 16 amino acids.

There are many counts of this clonotype. V and J are TRBV7-3 and TRBJ2-1; D is unresolved. The CDR3 is 13 residues long. Germline loops: CDR1 SGHTA, CDR2 FQGTGA. V was clipped by 0 bases and J by 9 bases, with 9 bases between them. In nucleotides, the CDR3 is TGTGCCAGCAGCTTAACAGCCGAAGTTGAGCAGTTCTTC. It encodes CASSLTAEVEQFF.

This clonotype has ten or more counts. This chain connects TRBV20-1 to TRBJ1-5; TRBD1 is a possible D gene (6 bases). The CDR3 loop spans 15 amino acids. Germline loops: CDR1 DFQATT, CDR2 SNEGSKA (reference sequence). Deletions cut 5 bases from V and 0 bases from J, with 14 bases between. CDR3 residues: CSADSQGYSNQPQHF. CDR3 sequence (DNA): TGCAGTGCTGACTCACAGGGTTATAGCAATCAGCCCCAGCATTTT.

Ten or more counts support this clonotype. Compared with germline, one end of the junction differs, possibly owing to a read error. The gene calls are TRBV7-9 and TRBJ2-5; D gene ambiguous. The length of the CDR3 is 11 residues. Germline CDR1 and CDR2: SEHNR and FQNEAQ (reference sequence). As DNA, the CDR3 is TGTGCCAGCAGCCGTCACGGTAGTAAGGACTTC. Translating it yields CASSRHGSKDF.

This clonotype appeared a few times. J is TRBJ2-7 and V is TRBV10-2; tentatively, D is TRBD1 or TRBD2 (6 bases each). The germline V gene encodes CDR1 WSHSY and CDR2 SAAADI. Trimming took off 6 bases at V and 5 bases at J, with 23 bases between the two ends. CDR3 length equals 16 residues. The CDR3 nucleotides read TGCGCCAGCAGCCCCCTTAGGGGGGTAGGTACCCACGAGCAGTACTTC. Residues: CASSPLRGVGTHEQYF.